These T cell receptor beta chains were read from a single sample in a study of shared clonotypes between healthy human individuals. The data were produced by immunoSEQ multiplex PCR, yet TCRdb's version contains in-frame clones alone and is incomplete. The sample lists approximately 1.9 million clones; roughly 93% were seen once. Material for sequencing was naive CD8+ T cells from PBMCs. The receptor source for this set is a man younger than 35 in good health. Some clones in this sample may be carry-over from other donors' samples. Each CDR3 is given with its conserved first and last residue. D genes are given only for firm matches. Some rows have no size entry. The others give once, few or many, or a class for an expanded clone.

V gene: TRBV11-3; clone size: NA; J gene: TRBJ2-1; D gene: NA; CDR3 DNA: TGTGCCAGCAGCTCAAGTCTGAAACCGCCATACAATGAGCAGTTCTTC; CDR3 protein: CASSSSLKPPYNEQFF
V gene: TRBV27; clone size: NA; J gene: TRBJ2-7; D gene: TRBD1; CDR3 DNA: TGTGCCAGCAGTTTATATGGCGGCGAAGGGGGCAGGTACGAGCAGTACTTC; CDR3 protein: CASSLYGGEGGRYEQYF
V gene: TRBV20-1; clone size: NA; J gene: TRBJ2-2; D gene: NA; CDR3 DNA: TGCAGTGCTAGACTCACCGGGGAGCTGTTTTTT; CDR3 protein: CSARLTGELFF
V gene: TRBV7-2; clone size: once; J gene: TRBJ2-7; D gene: TRBD2; CDR3 DNA: TGTGCCAGCAGCTTCGACCGCCTAGCGGGGGGGTACGAGCAGTACTTC; CDR3 protein: CASSFDRLAGGYEQYF
V gene: TRBV28; clone size: once; J gene: TRBJ1-1; D gene: TRBD1; CDR3 DNA: TGTGCCAGCAGTTCTAACAGGGGGGAGAACACTGAAGCTTTCTTT; CDR3 protein: CASSSNRGENTEAFF
V gene: TRBV11-3; clone size: NA; J gene: TRBJ1-1; D gene: NA; CDR3 DNA: TGTGCCAGCAGCTTGGGACCGAACACTGAAGCTTTCTTT; CDR3 protein: CASSLGPNTEAFF
V gene: TRBV7-8; clone size: NA; J gene: TRBJ2-3; D gene: NA; CDR3 DNA: TGTGCCAGCAGCTTCGCCCAGGCCCCAGATACGCAGTATTTT; CDR3 protein: CASSFAQAPDTQYF
V gene: TRBV4-1; clone size: NA; J gene: TRBJ2-7; D gene: NA; CDR3 DNA: TGCGCCAGCAGCCAAGAAGGGAGCCAACTGTACGAGCAGTACTTC; CDR3 protein: CASSQEGSQLYEQYF
V gene: TRBV5-1; clone size: once; J gene: TRBJ1-2; D gene: TRBD1; CDR3 DNA: TGCGCCAGCAGCTTGGGACAGGGTTTCTATGGCTACACCTTC; CDR3 protein: CASSLGQGFYGYTF
V gene: TRBV7-8; clone size: NA; J gene: TRBJ2-7; D gene: NA; CDR3 DNA: TGTGCCAGCAGCCCTGACAGGCCACCCCAGGGGCAGTACTTC; CDR3 protein: CASSPDRPPQGQYF
V gene: TRBV13; clone size: NA; J gene: TRBJ2-2; D gene: NA; CDR3 DNA: TGTGCCAGCAGCCATGAGACCAGGGCGAACACCGGGGAGCTGTTTTTT; CDR3 protein: CASSHETRANTGELFF
V gene: TRBV19; clone size: NA; J gene: TRBJ1-2; D gene: TRBD1; CDR3 DNA: TGTGCCAGTAGTATGGGAGGGACAGGGATCTATGGCTACACCTTC; CDR3 protein: CASSMGGTGIYGYTF
V gene: TRBV6-5; clone size: once; J gene: TRBJ1-1; D gene: NA; CDR3 DNA: TGTGCCAGCCGAGCACGGGGGCGAACTGAAGCTTTCTTT; CDR3 protein: CASRARGRTEAFF